Listed below are T cell receptor beta chains from one sample, sequenced in a study of somatic mutations in cytotoxic T cells in rheumatoid arthritis. The assay was immunoSEQ multiplex PCR, and TCRdb's table has in-frame clones only and misses some. The sample lists over 10,000 clones; approximately 73% were seen once. Sequenced sample: CD8+ T cells sorted from blood. The source of these receptors is a woman aged 40 to 49 in good health. The CDR3 runs from the conserved cysteine through the conserved F or W. The D gene is left open where the match is weak. The size field is filled for only some rows; it gives once, few, many or a size class.

v_gene	d_gene	j_gene	abundance	CDR3aa	CDR3nt
TRBV27	-	TRBJ2-3	once	CASSQGLFDTDTQYF	TGTGCCAGCTCCCAGGGGCTTTTTGACACAGATACGCAGTATTTT
TRBV6-4	TRBD2	TRBJ2-1	-	CASSEAGTSGENEQFF	TGTGCCAGCAGTGAAGCCGGGACTAGCGGGGAGAATGAGCAGTTCTTC
TRBV6-5	-	TRBJ2-1	-	CASSYSPGDEQFF	TGTGCCAGCAGTTACTCACCCGGCGATGAGCAGTTCTTC
TRBV9	-	TRBJ1-2	-	CASSVEGRVWGASYGYTF	TGTGCCAGCAGCGTAGAGGGCAGGGTATGGGGGGCGTCATATGGCTACACCTTC
TRBV2	-	TRBJ2-1	few	CASSVLPLYNEQFF	TGTGCCAGCAGTGTTCTACCCCTCTACAATGAGCAGTTCTTC
TRBV9	TRBD2	TRBJ2-3	-	CASSVGGLAGITDTQYF	TGTGCCAGCAGCGTAGGGGGACTAGCGGGGATCACAGATACGCAGTATTTT
TRBV28	-	TRBJ2-7	-	CASRLLEGAAYEQYF	TGTGCCAGCAGACTCCTGGAGGGGGCGGCCTACGAGCAGTACTTC
TRBV19	-	TRBJ1-1	-	CASSIEARANTEAFF	TGTGCCAGTAGTATAGAGGCCAGGGCGAACACTGAAGCTTTCTTT
TRBV27	-	TRBJ1-2	-	CASRGPPNYGYTF	TGTGCCAGCAGAGGCCCGCCAAACTATGGCTACACCTTC
TRBV6-6	-	TRBJ2-7	once	CASSWSGTVYEQYF	TGTGCCAGCAGTTGGTCCGGGACCGTCTACGAGCAGTACTTC
TRBV20-1	-	TRBJ2-7	-	CSAREIGEQYF	TGCAGTGCTAGAGAGATAGGGGAGCAGTACTTC
TRBV28	TRBD1	TRBJ1-1	-	CAGMTGGDTEAFF	TGTGCCGGAATGACAGGGGGGGACACTGAAGCTTTCTTT
TRBV27	-	TRBJ2-3	-	CASSLMTEDTQYF	TGTGCCAGCAGTTTAATGACGGAGGATACGCAGTATTTT
TRBV19	-	TRBJ2-5	-	CASSIGGVPQETQYF	TGTGCCAGTAGTATAGGTGGGGTGCCCCAAGAGACCCAGTACTTC
TRBV9	-	TRBJ1-2	-	CASSVAGYYGYTF	TGTGCCAGCAGCGTAGCCGGTTACTATGGCTACACCTTC
TRBV4-1	-	TRBJ1-1	-	CASSLNAQLSGGAFF	TGCGCCAGCAGCCTTAATGCCCAACTATCGGGAGGAGCTTTCTTT
TRBV9	TRBD1	TRBJ1-2	-	CASSHRQGSYGYTF	TGTGCCAGCAGCCACCGACAGGGGAGCTATGGCTACACCTTC
TRBV6-1	TRBD1	TRBJ1-1	-	CASSIRTGEPTEAFF	TGTGCCAGCAGTATCCGGACAGGGGAGCCCACTGAAGCTTTCTTT
TRBV5-4	TRBD2	TRBJ2-1	-	CASRPGLALNEQFF	TGTGCCAGCAGACCTGGACTAGCTCTTAATGAGCAGTTCTTC
TRBV13	-	TRBJ2-1	-	CASSLEHYNEQFF	TGTGCCAGCAGCTTAGAACACTACAATGAGCAGTTCTTC
TRBV14	TRBD1	TRBJ1-6	once	CASSQGRTAGTGSFFYNSPLHF	TGTGCCAGCAGCCAAGGAAGAACTGCCGGGACAGGGAGCTTCTTTTATAATTCACCCCTCCACTTT
TRBV11-3	-	TRBJ2-6	-	CASSPRMGSGANVLTF	TGTGCCAGCAGCCCGAGAATGGGCTCTGGGGCCAACGTCCTGACTTTC
TRBV28	-	TRBJ1-5	-	CASSSLADPGDNQPQHF	TGTGCCAGCAGTTCTCTCGCGGACCCTGGGGACAATCAGCCCCAGCATTTT
TRBV28	-	TRBJ2-7	-	CASSPQRYYEQYF	TGTGCCAGCAGCCCGCAGCGGTACTACGAGCAGTACTTC
TRBV11-3	-	TRBJ1-1	-	CASSSYRASGTEAFF	TGTGCCAGCAGCTCGTACAGGGCGTCGGGCACTGAAGCTTTCTTT
TRBV29-1	TRBD1	TRBJ2-2	-	CSAGTGEHGELFF	TGCAGCGCCGGGACAGGGGAACACGGGGAGCTGTTTTTT
TRBV7-8	-	TRBJ2-7	-	CASSLVTNRASEQYF	TGTGCCAGCAGCTTAGTTACAAACAGGGCGAGCGAGCAGTACTTC
TRBV4-1	TRBD2	TRBJ2-1	-	CASSQVAGAYEQFF	TGCGCCAGCAGCCAAGTAGCGGGAGCATATGAGCAGTTCTTC
TRBV6-1	TRBD1	TRBJ1-2	-	CASSGGGTGGTHYGYTF	TGTGCCAGCAGTGGAGGCGGGACAGGCGGGACTCACTATGGCTACACCTTC
TRBV6-5	TRBD2	TRBJ2-7	-	CASSWSAGGPGEQYF	TGTGCCAGCAGTTGGTCAGCGGGAGGGCCTGGCGAGCAGTACTTC
TRBV15	-	TRBJ1-1	once	CATSRDWRGLNTEAFF	TGTGCCACCAGCAGAGATTGGAGGGGGTTGAACACTGAAGCTTTCTTT
TRBV19	TRBD1	TRBJ2-7	-	CASRWGQGPYEQYF	TGTGCCAGTAGATGGGGACAGGGCCCCTACGAGCAGTACTTC
TRBV4-2	TRBD2	TRBJ2-1	few	CASSLPSARGFADEQFF	TGTGCCAGCAGCCTCCCCTCCGCGCGGGGGTTCGCGGATGAGCAGTTCTTC
TRBV2	-	TRBJ1-6	few	CASEGGGSPLHF	TGTGCCAGCGAGGGGGGCGGGTCACCCCTCCACTTT
TRBV4-1	-	TRBJ1-1	few	CASSQTPSGPEAFF	TGCGCCAGCAGCCAAACGCCCTCGGGCCCTGAAGCTTTCTTT
TRBV30	TRBD2	TRBJ2-2	-	CAWSVAAGVSAGELFF	TGTGCCTGGAGTGTTGCGGCGGGAGTTTCTGCCGGGGAGCTGTTTTTT
TRBV29-1	TRBD2	TRBJ2-7	-	CSGVAGGSHEQYF	TGCAGCGGCGTAGCGGGAGGGTCCCACGAGCAGTACTTC
TRBV11-3	-	TRBJ2-1	-	CASSFFLLSRHNEQFF	TGTGCCAGCAGCTTTTTTTTGTTGTCTAGACACAATGAGCAGTTCTTC
TRBV2	-	TRBJ1-2	-	CASSALAGKNYGYTF	TGTGCCAGCAGTGCCCTCGCAGGGAAGAACTATGGCTACACCTTC
TRBV7-9	TRBD1	TRBJ2-7	-	CASTMEDRDHEQYF	TGTGCCAGCACCATGGAGGACAGGGACCACGAGCAGTACTTC
TRBV7-3	TRBD2	TRBJ2-3	-	CASSLREGTQYF	TGTGCCAGCAGCTTAAGGGAGGGAACGCAGTATTTT
TRBV27	-	TRBJ1-1	-	CASLPGAPGTEAFF	TGTGCCAGCCTTCCCGGGGCTCCAGGGACTGAAGCTTTCTTT
TRBV25-1	-	TRBJ2-1	-	CASSAETGFNEQFF	TGTGCCAGCAGTGCCGAGACAGGCTTCAATGAGCAGTTCTTC
TRBV19	-	TRBJ2-3	-	CASSQTATRTDTQYF	TGTGCCAGTAGTCAGACAGCAACGCGCACAGATACGCAGTATTTT
TRBV5-5	-	TRBJ1-4	once	CASSLWGGGEKLFF	TGTGCCAGCAGCTTATGGGGCGGTGGTGAAAAACTGTTTTTT
TRBV9	TRBD2	TRBJ2-1	-	CASSGSGGYNEQFF	TGTGCCAGCAGCGGAAGCGGGGGGTACAATGAGCAGTTCTTC
TRBV7-8	TRBD1	TRBJ1-1	few	CASSRWTGGTEAFF	TGTGCCAGCAGCCGTTGGACAGGGGGGACTGAAGCTTTCTTT
TRBV4-1	TRBD2	TRBJ2-5	-	CASSQGLADQETQYF	TGCGCCAGCAGCCAAGGACTAGCGGACCAAGAGACCCAGTACTTC
TRBV30	-	TRBJ1-2	-	CAGPGKGTNYGYTF	TGTGCCGGTCCGGGGAAAGGGACTAACTATGGCTACACCTTC
TRBV6-5	-	TRBJ2-1	-	CASSYSNKLAYNEQFF	TGTGCCAGCAGTTACTCGAACAAGCTGGCATACAATGAGCAGTTCTTC
TRBV15	-	TRBJ2-4	few	CATSRDLLTGSKNIQYF	TGTGCCACCAGCAGAGATCTTCTTACAGGGTCCAAAAACATTCAGTACTTC
TRBV28	TRBD1	TRBJ1-3	-	CASSPPAWTGSGNTIYF	TGTGCCAGCAGTCCCCCAGCGTGGACAGGGAGTGGAAACACCATATATTTT
TRBV7-9	TRBD2	TRBJ2-1	-	CASSLEGLAGPSYNEQFF	TGTGCCAGCAGCTTAGAGGGACTAGCGGGTCCCTCCTACAATGAGCAGTTCTTC
TRBV4-2	TRBD2	TRBJ2-2	-	CASSHTSGSAGELFF	TGTGCCAGCAGCCACACTAGCGGGAGCGCCGGGGAGCTGTTTTTT
TRBV28	TRBD1	TRBJ1-5	-	CASSLFGTGRLYQPQHF	TGTGCCAGCAGTTTATTCGGGACAGGCCGTTTATATCAGCCCCAGCATTTT
TRBV7-3	-	TRBJ1-1	-	CASSVGENTEAFF	TGTGCCAGCAGCGTAGGTGAAAACACTGAAGCTTTCTTT
TRBV10-2	-	TRBJ2-1	once	CASSESAPGGGFYEQFF	TGCGCCAGCAGTGAGTCGGCCCCCGGGGGCGGTTTTTATGAGCAGTTCTTC
TRBV18	TRBD2	TRBJ2-7	few	CASSPDVGGPKEQYF	TGTGCCAGCTCACCGGATGTGGGAGGGCCCAAAGAGCAGTACTTC
TRBV15	-	TRBJ1-1	-	CATSIRPNTEAFF	TGTGCCACCAGCATACGACCGAACACTGAAGCTTTCTTT